Sequencing of this T cell receptor (beta chain) was carried out in a study of Tregs in tolerant kidney transplant recipients. Measured with immunoSEQ multiplex PCR; TCRdb has only the in-frame clones, and not every one. Altogether over 70,000 clones are present, roughly nine tenths being singletons, with the ten largest covering around 1.5%. Mixed chimerism was transient after nonmyeloablative marrow transplants from related graft donors. Germline V gives CDR1 SGHNT, CDR2 YYREEE (reference sequence). V lost 3 bases and J lost 4; bases outside the gene matches: 4. This CDR3 is 14 amino acids long. The chain has TRBV5-4 and TRBJ2-5, with TRBD2 identical over 9 bases. The TCR originated in a human patient who received a combined kidney and bone marrow transplant. The T cells may partly be graft donor cells. The sequences come from CD4+ T cells from blood (PBMCs), collected 24 months after the transplant. CDR3 sequence (DNA): TGTGCCAGCAGCTCCCTAGCGGGGCTAGAGACCCAGTACTTC. Its translation is CASSSLAGLETQYF.